The next 10 T cell receptor beta chains were all read from a single sample in a study of CD8+ T cells in alopecia areata. Described treatment: oral pan-JAK inhibitor, 5-10 mg twice daily. Sequencing relied on a cDNA template that was reverse transcribed from extracted RNA. Clones were sequenced by immunoSEQ multiplex PCR, and TCRdb holds only the in-frame ones, with some missing. The table shows fewer than 250,000 clones, with over 40% occurring only once. Material: CD4+ T cells sorted from blood, obtained at roughly week 38, from a patient treated with tofacitinib. The receptors were sampled from a human donor with alopecia areata.

The rearrangement joins TRBV28 to TRBJ2-5; 11 bases map to TRBD2. This CDR3 is 14 amino acids long. V shed 8 bases and J 5 bases; nucleotides not matched to a gene: 7. Per germline, CDR1 MDHEN and CDR2 SYDVKM. The CDR3 nucleotides are TGTGCCAGCGGGCTAGCGGGAGGTTGGGAGACCCAGTACTTC. The encoded protein is CASGLAGGWETQYF.

The chain links TRBV5-6 to TRBJ2-4; 11 nucleotides line up with TRBD2. CDR1 is SGHDT and CDR2 is YYEEEE in the germline V gene. The V gene end was trimmed by 4 bases and the J gene end by 11 bases; junction bases not matched to a gene: 5. This CDR3 comprises 13 residues. The CDR3 is CASSPAGLAVQYF. CDR3 in DNA: TGTGCCAGCAGCCCAGCGGGACTAGCGGTTCAGTACTTC.

The chain couples TRBV6-5 to TRBJ2-5, with D possibly matching TRBD1 (5 bases). The V gene's germline CDR1 is MNHEY and CDR2 SVGAGI. The length of the CDR3 is 14 residues. Trimming took 1 base from V and 1 from J, leaving 7 bases between them. The CDR3: CASSYWQGQETQYF. CDR3 nucleotide sequence: TGTGCCAGCAGTTACTGGCAGGGCCAAGAGACCCAGTACTTC.

The genes are TRBV30 and TRBJ1-1; D is undetermined. From germline, CDR1 is GTSNPN and CDR2 SVGIG (reference sequence). V was pared by 2 bases and J by 1 base, with 5 bases between. This CDR3 comprises 12 residues. The CDR3, as DNA: TGTGCCTGGAGTCCCCAGAACACTGAAGCTTTCTTT. Translating it yields CAWSPQNTEAFF.

The chain is built from TRBV2 and TRBJ2-1, with 15 positions matching TRBD2. The CDR3 contains 17 residues. Trimming cost V 6 bases and J 9 bases; bases outside gene matches: 12. Germline values: CDR1 SNHLY, CDR2 FYNNEI. CDR3 nucleotides: TGTGCCAGCAGCCTAGGGACTAGCGGGAGGCGGGGCGCTGAGCAGTTCTTC. This encodes CASSLGTSGRRGAEQFF.

The chain uses TRBV4-1 and TRBJ2-5, with 10 bases lining up with TRBD1. V lost 4 bases and J lost 5; bases outside the gene matches: 10. The germline CDR1 and CDR2 sequences are MGHRA and YSYEKL. The CDR3 contains 16 residues. In nucleotides, the CDR3 is TGCGCCAGCAGCCCTCAATGGGGGACAGGGGACGAGACCCAGTACTTC. Protein product: CASSPQWGTGDETQYF.

The V and J genes are TRBV30 and TRBJ1-5, with 8 bases fitting TRBD1. The CDR3 has 14 amino acids. The germline CDR1 and CDR2 sequences are GTSNPN and SVGIG (reference sequence). Trimming removed 1 base from V and 3 bases from J; junction bases left unmatched: 2. CDR3 DNA: TGTGCCTGGAGTGCAGGGGGCACCAATCAGCCCCAGCATTTT. Translation gives CAWSAGGTNQPQHF.

This clone was seen a few times. The rearrangement links TRBV28 to TRBJ2-7, with TRBD1 identical over 7 bases. The J segment lost 4 bases and the V segment lost 10 bases, leaving 7 bases of the junction unmatched. CDR1 MDHEN and CDR2 SYDVKM come from the germline V gene. The length of the CDR3 is 12 residues. The CDR3 DNA reads TGTGCCACAGTAAAGGGGGCTTACGAGCAGTACTTC. Its translation is CATVKGAYEQYF.

This clone showed up just a few times. The rearrangement joins TRBV18 to TRBJ2-3; the match to TRBD2 covers 14 bases. With 5 bases clipped from V and 4 bases from J, the junction kept 11 bases outside the gene matches. There are 18 residues in the CDR3. Looked up from germline, CDR1 is KGHSH and CDR2 is LQKENI. CDR3 in amino acids: CASSSGTSGSTLADTQYF. The CDR3 DNA reads as TGTGCCAGCTCATCAGGGACTAGCGGGAGCACGTTGGCAGATACGCAGTATTTT.

This chain uses TRBV7-2 with TRBJ2-6; TRBD1 matches at 7 bases. CDR1 and CDR2 (germline): SGHTA, FQGNSA. With 6 bases clipped from V and 3 bases from J, the junction kept 8 bases outside the gene matches. There are 16 residues in the CDR3. In nucleotides, the CDR3 is TGTGCCAGCAGTAATAAAGGGGGCGTTGGGGCCAACGTCCTGACTTTC. It is translated as CASSNKGGVGANVLTF. Filled out from reference TRBV7-2 and TRBJ2-6, the complete variable domain reads GAGVSQSPSNKVTEKGKDVELRCDPISGHTALYWYRQSLGQGLEFLIYFQGNSAPDKSGLPSDRFSAERTGGSVSTLTIQRTQQEDSAVYLCASSNKGGVGANVLTFGAGSRLTVL.